The clone carrying this T cell receptor (beta chain) appeared a few times. With V trimmed by 4 bases and J by 8 bases, 8 bases remained unmatched. CDR1 is KGHDR, CDR2 SFDVKD, per germline. This CDR3 region has 16 residues. These data originate in a study of blood T cells in healthy people across ages. Next came a second PCR, run for about 7 to 12 cycles, which used a sample-barcoded 5' primer along with a J-beta primer mix. The authors tagged each cDNA molecule using a template-switch adaptor with 12 random nucleotides. TCRdb passed the 5' RACE reads through MiXCR, listing each CDR3 protein once. The data hold hundreds of thousands of distinct CDR3 sequences, with more than 20% observed a single time. The data also belong to a second study, concerning T cells of mothers and their children. That report adds: Study donors consisted of a few healthy Caucasian mothers and their six children. RNA that had been extracted went wholly into cDNA synthesis, at roughly 1.5 ug per 15 ul. Not a single persistent microchimeric T cell clone was detected.

The sample taken for sequencing was blood. The chain joins TRBV24-1 to TRBJ2-1; TRBD2 matches at 12 bases. The sequence derives from a boy aged 10-17 years in good health. CDR3 residues: CATSDASGRASDEQFF. Here the CDR3 DNA reads TGTGCCACCAGTGACGCTAGCGGGAGGGCCTCGGATGAGCAGTTCTTC.